This TCR beta chain emerged from a study of blood T cell repertoires in COVID-19. Turning to the study itself: Donors in the United States, Italy and Spain gave samples during acute or convalescent COVID-19.

Per germline, CDR1 SGHNT and CDR2 YENEEA. V gave up 6 bases and J gave up 0 bases, with 13 bases separating them. The CDR3 runs 15 residues. The data were produced by immunoSEQ multiplex PCR, yet TCRdb's version contains in-frame clones alone and is incomplete. Here the sample spans approximately 110,000 clones, around 82% being singletons. The sample comprised peripheral blood. The sequence came from a human donor in a cohort sampled during active or convalescent COVID-19. The chain uses TRBV11-3 and TRBJ2-3; TRBD1 is a possible D gene (6 bases). The CDR3 bases are TGTGCCAGCAGTCGAGGACAGATCAGCACAGATACGCAGTATTTT. Its protein product is CASSRGQISTDTQYF.